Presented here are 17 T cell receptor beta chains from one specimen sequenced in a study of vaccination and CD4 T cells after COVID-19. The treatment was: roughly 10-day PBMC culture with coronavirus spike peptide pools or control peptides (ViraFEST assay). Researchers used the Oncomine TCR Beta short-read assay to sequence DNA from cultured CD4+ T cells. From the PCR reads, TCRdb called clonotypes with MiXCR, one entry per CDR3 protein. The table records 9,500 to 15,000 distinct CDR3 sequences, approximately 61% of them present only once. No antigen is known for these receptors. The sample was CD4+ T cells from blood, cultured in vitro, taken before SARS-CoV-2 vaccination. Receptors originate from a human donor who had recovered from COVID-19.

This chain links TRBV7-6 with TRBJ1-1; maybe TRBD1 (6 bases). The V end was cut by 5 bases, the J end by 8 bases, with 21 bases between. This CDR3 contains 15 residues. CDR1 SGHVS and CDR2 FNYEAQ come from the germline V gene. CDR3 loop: CASSPRLDGTSEAFF. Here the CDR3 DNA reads TGTGCCAGCAGCCCCCGCCTGGACGGGACATCCGAAGCTTTCTTT. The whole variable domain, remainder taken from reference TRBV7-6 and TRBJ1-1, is GAGVSQSPRYKVTKRGQDVALRCDPISGHVSLYWYRQALGQGPEFLTYFNYEAQQDKSGLPNDRFSAERPEGSISTLTIQRTEQRDSAMYRCASSPRLDGTSEAFFGQGTRLTVV.

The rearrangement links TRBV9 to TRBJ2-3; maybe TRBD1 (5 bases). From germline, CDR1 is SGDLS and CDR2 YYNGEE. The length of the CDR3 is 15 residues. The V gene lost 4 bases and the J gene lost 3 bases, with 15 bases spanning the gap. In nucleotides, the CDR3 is TGTGCCAGCAGCCTAGGGGTTCTAGGAACAGATACGCAGTATTTT. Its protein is CASSLGVLGTDTQYF.

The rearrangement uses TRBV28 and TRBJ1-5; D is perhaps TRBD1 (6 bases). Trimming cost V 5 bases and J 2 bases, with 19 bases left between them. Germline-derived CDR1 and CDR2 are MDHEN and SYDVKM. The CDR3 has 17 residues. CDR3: CASSQVQGLVGNQPQHF. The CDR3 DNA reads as TGTGCCAGCAGTCAGGTCCAGGGGTTGGTTGGCAATCAGCCCCAGCATTTT. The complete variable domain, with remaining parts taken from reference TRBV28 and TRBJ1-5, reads DVKVTQSSRYLVKRTGEKVFLECVQDMDHENMFWYRQDPGLGLRLIYFSYDVKMKEKGDIPEGYSVSREKKERFSLILESASTNQTSMYLCASSQVQGLVGNQPQHFGDGTRLSIL.

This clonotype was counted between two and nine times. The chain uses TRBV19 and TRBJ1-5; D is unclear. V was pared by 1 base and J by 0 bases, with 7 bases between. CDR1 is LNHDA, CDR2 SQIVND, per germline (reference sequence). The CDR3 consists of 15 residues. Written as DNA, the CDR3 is TGTGCCAGTAGTATAGTGGGGTCTAGCAATCAGCCCCAGCATTTT. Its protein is CASSIVGSSNQPQHF.

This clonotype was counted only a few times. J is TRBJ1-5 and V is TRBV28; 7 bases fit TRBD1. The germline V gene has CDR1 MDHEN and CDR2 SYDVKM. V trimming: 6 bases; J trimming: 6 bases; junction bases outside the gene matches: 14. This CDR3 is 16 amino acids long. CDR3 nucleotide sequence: TGTGCCAGCAGCGCACCTCGACAGGGTTCGGGTCAGCCCCAGCATTTT. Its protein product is CASSAPRQGSGQPQHF.

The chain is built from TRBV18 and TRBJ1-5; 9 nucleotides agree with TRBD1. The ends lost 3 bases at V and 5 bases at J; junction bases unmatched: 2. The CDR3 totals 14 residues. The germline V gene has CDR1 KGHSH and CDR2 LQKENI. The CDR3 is CASSPGDRDQPQHF. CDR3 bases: TGTGCCAGCTCACCGGGGGACAGGGATCAGCCCCAGCATTTT.

The chain's CDR3 is CASSLVGAYGETEAFF. DNA for the CDR3: TGCGCCAGCAGCTTGGTGGGGGCCTACGGTGAGACTGAAGCTTTCTTT. The chain employs TRBV5-1 and TRBJ1-1, with a weak D call TRBD1 (6 bases). The CDR3 contains 16 residues. V gave up 0 bases and J gave up 5 bases, with 17 bases separating them. The germline gives CDR1 SGHRS, CDR2 YFSETQ. Complete variable domain (other parts from reference TRBV5-1 and TRBJ1-1): KAGVTQTPRYLIKTRGQQVTLSCSPISGHRSVSWYQQTPGQGLQFLFEYFSETQRNKGNFPGRFSGRQFSNSRSEMNVSTLELGDSALYLCASSLVGAYGETEAFFGQGTRLTVV.

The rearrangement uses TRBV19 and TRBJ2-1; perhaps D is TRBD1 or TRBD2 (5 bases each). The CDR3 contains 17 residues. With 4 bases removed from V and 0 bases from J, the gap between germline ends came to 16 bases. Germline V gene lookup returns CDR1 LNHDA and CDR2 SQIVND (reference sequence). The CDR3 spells CASSNGVPGNSYNEQFF. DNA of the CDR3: TGTGCCAGTAGTAACGGGGTGCCAGGGAACTCCTACAATGAGCAGTTCTTC.

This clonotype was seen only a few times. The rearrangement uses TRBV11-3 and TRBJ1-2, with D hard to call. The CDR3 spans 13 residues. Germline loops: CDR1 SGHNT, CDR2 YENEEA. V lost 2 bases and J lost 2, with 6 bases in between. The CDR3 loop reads CASSLRGNYGYTF. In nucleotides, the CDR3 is TGTGCCAGCAGCTTACGGGGAAACTATGGCTACACCTTC.

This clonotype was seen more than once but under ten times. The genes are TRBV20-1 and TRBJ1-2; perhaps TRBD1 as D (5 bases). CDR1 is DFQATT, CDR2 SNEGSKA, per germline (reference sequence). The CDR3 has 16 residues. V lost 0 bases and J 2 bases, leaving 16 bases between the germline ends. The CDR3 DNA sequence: TGCAGTGCTAGAGATCTAGGGCCAGGGAGGAACTATGGCTACACCTTC. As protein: CSARDLGPGRNYGYTF.

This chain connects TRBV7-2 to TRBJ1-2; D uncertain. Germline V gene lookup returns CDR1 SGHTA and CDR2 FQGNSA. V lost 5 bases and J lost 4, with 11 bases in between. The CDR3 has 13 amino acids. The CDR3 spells CASSRPSVYGYTF. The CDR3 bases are TGTGCCAGCAGCCGACCTTCGGTCTATGGCTACACCTTC.

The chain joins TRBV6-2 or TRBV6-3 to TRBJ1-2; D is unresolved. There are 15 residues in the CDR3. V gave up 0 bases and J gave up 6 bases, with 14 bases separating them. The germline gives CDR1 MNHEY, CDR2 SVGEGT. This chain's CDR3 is CASSYSNKGRNGYTF. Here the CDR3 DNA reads TGTGCCAGCAGTTACTCGAATAAAGGGCGGAATGGCTACACCTTC.

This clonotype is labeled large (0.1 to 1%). The CDR3 sequence is CASSLGGNNADTQYF. The DNA for the CDR3 is TGTGCCAGCAGCTTAGGGGGAAATAATGCAGATACGCAGTATTTT. The chain is built from TRBV7-2 and TRBJ2-3; no clear D gene. There are 15 residues in the CDR3. V shed 1 base and J shed 4 bases, with 12 bases lying between them. CDR1 is SGHTA, CDR2 FQGNSA, per germline.

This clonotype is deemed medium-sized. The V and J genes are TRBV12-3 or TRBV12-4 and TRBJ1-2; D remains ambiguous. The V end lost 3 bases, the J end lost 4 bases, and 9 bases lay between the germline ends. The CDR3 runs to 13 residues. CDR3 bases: TGTGCCAGCAGTTTCGGCGGAACCTATGGCTACACCTTC. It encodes CASSFGGTYGYTF.

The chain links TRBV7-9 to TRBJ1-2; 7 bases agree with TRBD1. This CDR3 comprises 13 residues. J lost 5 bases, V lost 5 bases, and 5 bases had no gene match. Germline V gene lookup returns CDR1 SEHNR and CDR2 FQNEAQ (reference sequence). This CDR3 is CASSPDRLYGYTF. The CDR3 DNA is TGTGCCAGCAGCCCGGACAGGCTATATGGCTACACCTTC.

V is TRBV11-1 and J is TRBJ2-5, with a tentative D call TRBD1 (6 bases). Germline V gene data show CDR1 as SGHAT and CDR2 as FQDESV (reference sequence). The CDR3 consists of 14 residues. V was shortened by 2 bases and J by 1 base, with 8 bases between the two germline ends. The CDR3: CASSLQGTQETQYF. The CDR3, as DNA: TGTGCCAGCAGCTTACAGGGGACCCAAGAGACCCAGTACTTC.

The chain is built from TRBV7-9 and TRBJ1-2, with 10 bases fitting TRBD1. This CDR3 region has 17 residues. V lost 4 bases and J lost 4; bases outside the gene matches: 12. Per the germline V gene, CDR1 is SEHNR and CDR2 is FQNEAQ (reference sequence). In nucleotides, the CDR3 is TGTGCCAGCAGCTCCCGAGCCTCGACAGGGGGCGCCTATGGCTACACCTTC. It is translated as CASSSRASTGGAYGYTF.